These 25 T cell receptor beta chains were sequenced from one sample in a study of blood T cell repertoires in COVID-19. Sequenced by immunoSEQ multiplex PCR; TCRdb stores in-frame clones only, minus some. The sample lists approximately 200,000 clones; around 88% were seen once. Sequenced sample: PBMCs or T cells enriched from blood (not recorded which). These receptors were taken from a woman aged 25-40 years who had been exposed to COVID-19.

This clone appeared once. The chain employs TRBV27 and TRBJ2-3; D is undetermined. The V and J ends lost 5 bases and 6 bases respectively, with 18 bases between them. CDR1 and CDR2 (germline): MNHEY, SMNVEV (reference sequence). The CDR3 runs to 15 residues. The chain's CDR3 is CASSPLRSLKDTQYF. For the CDR3, the DNA is TGTGCCAGCAGTCCCCTGAGGAGCCTAAAGGATACGCAGTATTTT.

The V call is TRBV9, the J call TRBJ1-3, with D possibly matching TRBD1 (5 bases). The V end lost 2 bases, the J end lost 0 bases, and 15 bases lay between the germline ends. The CDR3 runs to 17 residues. Germline V gives CDR1 SGDLS, CDR2 YYNGEE. CDR3: CASSVHRTANSGNTIYF. DNA for the CDR3: TGTGCCAGCAGCGTCCACAGGACGGCGAACTCTGGAAACACCATATATTTT.

CDR3 sequence (DNA): TGTGCCAGCAGTGATAGGGGGTCGTATGAGACCCAGTACTTC. Protein: CASSDRGSYETQYF. V usage is TRBV6-1 and J usage is TRBJ2-5; TRBD1 might be the D (6 bases). Germline CDR1 is MNHNS and CDR2 is SASEGT. The CDR3 loop spans 14 amino acids. V was pared by 3 bases and J by 5 bases, with 13 bases between.

Only a few counts were recorded for this clone. The chain couples TRBV9 to TRBJ1-3; 9 bases match TRBD1. CDR1 is SGDLS and CDR2 is YYNGEE in the germline V gene. V lost 3 bases to trimming and J lost 4 bases; unmatched junction nucleotides: 8. The CDR3 spans 16 residues. The CDR3 protein is CASSGGQGKSGNTIYF. The CDR3 DNA sequence: TGTGCCAGCAGCGGAGGACAGGGGAAGTCAGGAAACACCATATATTTT.

This chain links TRBV27 with TRBJ1-2; D call uncertain. Trimming removed 2 bases from V and 4 bases from J, with 20 bases in between. Germline values: CDR1 MNHEY, CDR2 SMNVEV (reference sequence). CDR3 length: 17 residues. For the CDR3, the DNA is TGTGCCAGCAGTTTACATTTGGCCCTCGTGAAACCCTATGGCTACACCTTC. It is translated as CASSLHLALVKPYGYTF.

The V call is TRBV18, the J call TRBJ2-5, with 7 bases aligning to TRBD1. The junction had 4 bases not matched to a gene; V was cut back by 3 bases and J by 0 bases. The CDR3 is 15 amino acids. The germline V gene encodes CDR1 KGHSH and CDR2 LQKENI. Here the CDR3 DNA reads TGTGCCAGCTCACCTATAGGGACAGACCAAGAGACCCAGTACTTC. This translates into CASSPIGTDQETQYF. Full variable domain (missing parts from reference TRBV18 and TRBJ2-5): NAGVMQNPRHLVRRRGQEARLRCSPMKGHSHVYWYRQLPEEGLKFMVYLQKENIIDESGMPKERFSAEFPKEGPSILRIQQVVRGDSAAYFCASSPIGTDQETQYFGPGTRLLVL.

This clone was detected once. The CDR3 sequence: CASSRSDRRVSYGYTF. CDR3 nucleotide sequence: TGTGCCAGTAGTAGGTCTGACAGGCGGGTTTCTTATGGCTACACCTTC. The J gene is TRBJ1-2, the V gene TRBV19; D possibly corresponds to TRBD1 (6 bases). CDR3 length equals 16 residues. The V end lost 4 bases, the J end lost 5 bases, and 20 bases lay between the germline ends. The germline CDR1 and CDR2 sequences are LNHDA and SQIVND (reference sequence).

The genes are TRBV24-1 and TRBJ2-1, with 10 bases that match TRBD2. Germline V gene data show CDR1 as KGHDR and CDR2 as SFDVKD. This CDR3 comprises 16 residues. The ends lost 3 bases at V and 2 bases at J; junction bases unmatched: 3. This CDR3 is CATSDPSGGAYNEQFF. CDR3 DNA sequence: TGTGCCACCAGTGATCCCAGCGGGGGGGCCTACAATGAGCAGTTCTTC.

The V and J genes are TRBV5-1 and TRBJ2-7, with D possibly TRBD2 on 6 matching bases. Germline CDR1 reads SGHRS; CDR2 reads YFSETQ. This CDR3 has 16 residues. Trimming took 2 bases from V and 2 from J, leaving 17 bases between them. The CDR3 DNA follows: TGCGCCAGCAGCTTTGGAGGGGACCTTAGCGCCTACGAGCAGTACTTC. Amino acids: CASSFGGDLSAYEQYF.

This clone came up once. The rearrangement uses TRBV18 and TRBJ1-4; D is perhaps TRBD1 (5 bases). V shed 1 base and J shed 0 bases, with 9 bases lying between them. CDR1 is KGHSH, CDR2 LQKENI, per germline. The CDR3 consists of 16 residues. CDR3 nucleotides: TGTGCCAGCTCACCACTGTCGGGGGCAACTAATGAAAAACTGTTTTTT. Protein product: CASSPLSGATNEKLFF.

The chain joins TRBV19 to TRBJ1-1; D is undetermined. CDR1 and CDR2 from the germline V gene are LNHDA and SQIVND (reference sequence). The CDR3 has 15 amino acids. V lost 7 bases and J 5 bases, leaving 20 bases between the germline ends. CDR3 region: CASTPDLDGGTEAFF. As DNA, the CDR3 is TGTGCCAGTACCCCAGACCTGGACGGAGGGACTGAAGCTTTCTTT.

The V gene is TRBV3-1 (or the pseudogene TRBV3-2), the J gene TRBJ1-6; possibly TRBD1 for D (5 bases). The CDR3 length is 15 residues. The V end was cut by 1 base, the J end by 8 bases, with 12 bases between. Germline CDR1 is LGHDT and CDR2 is YNNKEL (reference sequence). CDR3 sequence: CASSQVPGVYSPLHF. As DNA, the CDR3 is TGTGCCAGCAGCCAAGTCCCGGGGGTATATTCACCCCTCCACTTT.

The genes are TRBV18 and TRBJ2-7; D is ambiguous. The CDR3 consists of 14 residues. Trimming took 3 bases from V and 2 from J, leaving 11 bases between them. Germline CDR1 KGHSH, CDR2 LQKENI. The CDR3, as DNA: TGTGCCAGCTCACCCGGTCAGGCAACCTACGAGCAGTACTTC. Protein sequence: CASSPGQATYEQYF.

This clone was seen once. The chain combines TRBV6-5 with TRBJ1-4; the D gene is possibly TRBD1 (6 bases). The V end lost 6 bases, the J end lost 8 bases, and 19 bases lay between the germline ends. The CDR3 runs to 15 residues. Germline-derived CDR1 and CDR2 are MNHEY and SVGAGI. The CDR3 reads CASSSGQLRGEKLFF. The CDR3 DNA is TGTGCCAGCAGCTCCGGACAGCTCAGAGGGGAAAAACTGTTTTTT.

The chain recombines TRBV13 with TRBJ2-7; no definite D call. The CDR3 sequence is 11 residues long. Per germline, CDR1 PRHDT and CDR2 FYEKMQ (reference sequence). Trimming removed 4 bases from V and 2 bases from J, with 3 bases in between. The CDR3 sequence is CASSSAYEQYF. CDR3 coding DNA: TGTGCCAGCAGCTCCGCCTACGAGCAGTACTTC.

J is TRBJ2-1 and V is TRBV14; TRBD1 matches 8 bases. After removal of 0 bases from V and 9 bases from J, the junction contained 7 bases not matched to a gene. CDR1 and CDR2 from the germline V gene are SGHDN and FVKESK. This CDR3 region has 15 residues. Here the CDR3 DNA reads TGTGCCAGCAGCCAAGATTGGGCAGGGGGCGGTGAGCAGTTCTTC. Protein: CASSQDWAGGGEQFF.

The gene calls are TRBV5-1 and TRBJ1-1; D unresolved. The CDR3 consists of 11 residues. Germline assignment: CDR1 SGHRS and CDR2 YFSETQ. Trimming took 4 bases from V and 5 from J, leaving 6 bases between them. CDR3 coding DNA: TGCGCCAGCAGCCGTGAGACTGAAGCTTTCTTT. Residues: CASSRETEAFF.

V usage is TRBV11-2 and J usage is TRBJ1-1, with 8 bases lining up with TRBD1. The V gene's germline CDR1 is SGHAT and CDR2 FQNNGV. CDR3 length: 17 amino acids. V was pared by 5 bases and J by 1 base, with 12 bases of the junction left unmatched. The CDR3 DNA sequence: TGTGCCAGCAGCAAAGACAGCAGGGGGCGGCAGAACACTGAAGCTTTCTTT. This sequence encodes CASSKDSRGRQNTEAFF. Based on the CDR3 plus reference TRBV11-2 and TRBJ1-1, the full variable domain is EAGVAQSPRYKIIEKRQSVAFWCNPISGHATLYWYQQILGQGPKLLIQFQNNGVVDDSQLPKDRFSAERLKGVDSTLKIQPAKLEDSAVYLCASSKDSRGRQNTEAFFGQGTRLTVV.

The chain is built from TRBV20-1 and TRBJ1-2; 8 nucleotides line up with TRBD1. Trimming took 3 bases from V and 5 from J; bases not matched to a gene: 14. The V gene's germline CDR1 is DFQATT and CDR2 SNEGSKA (reference sequence). The CDR3 is 16 amino acids. CDR3 sequence reads: CSASGARGRGEYGYTF. CDR3 sequence (DNA): TGCAGTGCTAGTGGGGCCAGGGGGCGCGGAGAATATGGCTACACCTTC.

This clone was counted between two and nine times. The same CDR3 is also encoded by other DNA sequences in this sample. This rearrangement joins TRBV10-3 to TRBJ2-7, with D possibly TRBD2 on 6 matching bases. This CDR3 spans 13 amino acids. Germline V gives CDR1 ENHRY, CDR2 SYGVKD. V was clipped by 0 bases and J by 6 bases, with 9 bases between them. CDR3: CAISESGGLEQYF. CDR3 bases: TGTGCCATCAGTGAGTCGGGAGGACTCGAGCAGTACTTC.

The chain is built from TRBV11-3 and TRBJ2-2; the D gene is possibly TRBD2 (5 bases). The CDR3 spans 13 residues. V gave up 5 bases and J gave up 4 bases, with 8 bases separating them. Germline V gives CDR1 SGHNT, CDR2 YENEEA. CDR3 protein: CASSPRGTGELFF. The CDR3 nucleotides are TGTGCCAGCAGCCCCCGGGGCACCGGGGAGCTGTTTTTT.

The CDR3 bases are TGTGCCAGCAGCGTAGGCGGATCAACTAATGAAAAACTGTTTTTT. Protein sequence: CASSVGGSTNEKLFF. This rearrangement joins TRBV9 to TRBJ1-4; the D is unclear. The CDR3 totals 15 residues. V dropped 0 bases and J dropped 0 bases, with 6 bases sitting between them. Per germline, CDR1 SGDLS and CDR2 YYNGEE.

The gene calls are TRBV28 and TRBJ1-5, with D hard to call. Germline V gene sequence: CDR1 MDHEN, CDR2 SYDVKM. This CDR3 has 12 amino acids. Trimming took off 3 bases at V and 7 bases at J, with 7 bases between the two ends. This CDR3 is CASSFPGQPQHF. The CDR3 region has the DNA TGTGCCAGCAGTTTTCCAGGACAGCCCCAGCATTTT.

The chain has TRBV27 and TRBJ2-3; D may be TRBD2 (7 bases). The V end was cut by 6 bases, the J end by 1 base, with 14 bases between. CDR1 MNHEY and CDR2 SMNVEV come from the germline V gene (reference sequence). CDR3 size: 15 residues. The CDR3 reads CASRRARGRTDTQYF. CDR3 nucleotides: TGTGCCAGCAGGCGGGCGCGGGGGCGCACAGATACGCAGTATTTT.

The chain couples TRBV27 to TRBJ1-5, with D tentatively TRBD1 (6 bases). With 8 bases removed from V and 8 bases from J, the gap between germline ends came to 19 bases. This CDR3 has 14 residues. Germline loops: CDR1 MNHEY, CDR2 SMNVEV (reference sequence). The CDR3 loop reads CASALGASVEPQHF. CDR3 nucleotide sequence: TGTGCCAGCGCCCTGGGGGCATCGGTCGAGCCCCAGCATTTT.